Many counts were recorded for the clone carrying this TCR beta chain. The target antigen is unknown. Germline values: CDR1 SGDLS, CDR2 YYNGEE. This CDR3 comprises 16 residues. V dropped 0 bases and J dropped 5; count of bases not matched to a gene: 8. The sample is drawn from a study of T cells in Graves' hyperthyroidism and ophthalmopathy. The study's findings and limits: Most thyroid clonotypes with frequency above 0.001 were detected in blood.

RNA transcripts gave rise to amplified TCR beta CDR3 regions. The HTBI primer set served for first-round RT-PCR of the TCR CDR3. TCRdb re-derived calls from the multiplex PCR reads in MiXCR, one entry per CDR3 protein. The table has some 600,000 distinct CDR3 sequences, about 15% seen once; the top ten hold 5% to 7%. What was sequenced was blood. This TCR derives from a woman aged 30 to 39 with Graves' hyperthyroidism that later progressed to Graves' ophthalmopathy. The chain couples TRBV9 to TRBJ2-1, with TRBD2 matching over 7 bases. In nucleotides, the CDR3 is TGTGCCAGCAGCGTAGATATCGGGAGGTTAGACAATGAGCAGTTCTTC. Translating gives CASSVDIGRLDNEQFF.